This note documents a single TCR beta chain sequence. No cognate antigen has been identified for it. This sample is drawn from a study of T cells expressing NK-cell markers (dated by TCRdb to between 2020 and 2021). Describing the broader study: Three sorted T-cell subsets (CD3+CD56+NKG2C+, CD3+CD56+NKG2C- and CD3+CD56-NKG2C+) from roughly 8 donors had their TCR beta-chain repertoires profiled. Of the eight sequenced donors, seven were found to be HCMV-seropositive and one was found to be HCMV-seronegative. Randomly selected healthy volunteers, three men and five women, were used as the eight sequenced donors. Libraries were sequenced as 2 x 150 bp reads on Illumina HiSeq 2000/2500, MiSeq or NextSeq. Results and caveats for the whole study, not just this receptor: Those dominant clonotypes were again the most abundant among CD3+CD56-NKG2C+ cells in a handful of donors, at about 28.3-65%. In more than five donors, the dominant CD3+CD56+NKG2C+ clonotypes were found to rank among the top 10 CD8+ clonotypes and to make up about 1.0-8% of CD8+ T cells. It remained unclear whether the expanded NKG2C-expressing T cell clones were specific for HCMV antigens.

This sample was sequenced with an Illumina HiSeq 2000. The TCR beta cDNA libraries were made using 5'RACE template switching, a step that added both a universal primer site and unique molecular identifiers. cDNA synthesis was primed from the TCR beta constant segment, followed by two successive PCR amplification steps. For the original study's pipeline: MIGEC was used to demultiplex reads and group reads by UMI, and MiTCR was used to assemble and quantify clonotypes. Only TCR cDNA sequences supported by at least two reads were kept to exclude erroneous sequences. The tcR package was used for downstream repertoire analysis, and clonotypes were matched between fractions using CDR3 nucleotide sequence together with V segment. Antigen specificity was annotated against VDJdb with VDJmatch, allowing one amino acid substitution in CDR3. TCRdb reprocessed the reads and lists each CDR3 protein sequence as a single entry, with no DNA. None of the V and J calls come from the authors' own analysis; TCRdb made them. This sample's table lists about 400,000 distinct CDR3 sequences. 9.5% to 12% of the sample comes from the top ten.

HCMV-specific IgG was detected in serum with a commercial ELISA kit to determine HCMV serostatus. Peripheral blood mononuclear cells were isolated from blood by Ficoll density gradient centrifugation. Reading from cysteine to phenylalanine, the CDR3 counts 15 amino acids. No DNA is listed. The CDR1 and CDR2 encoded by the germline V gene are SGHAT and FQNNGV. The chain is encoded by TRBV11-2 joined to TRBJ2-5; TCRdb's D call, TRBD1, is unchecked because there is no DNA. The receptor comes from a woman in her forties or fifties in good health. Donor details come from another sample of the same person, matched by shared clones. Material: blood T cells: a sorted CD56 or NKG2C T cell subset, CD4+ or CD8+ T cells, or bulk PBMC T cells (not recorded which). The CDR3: CASSRYRGRQETQYF.